Shown below are 27 T cell receptor beta chains from a single sample sequenced in a study of CD8+CD57+ T cells in acquired aplastic anemia. Patients sequenced had flow cytometry evidence of CD8+CD57+ cell expansion. The use of genomic DNA as template underpinned the TCR beta VDJ and CDR3 profiling. TCRdb reanalysed the reads using MiXCR and keeps one entry per CDR3 protein. The sample shows just over 150,000 distinct CDR3 sequences, about 50% of them seen only once. Source material: sorted CD4+, CD8+, or CD8+CD57+ T cells (not recorded which) from PBMCs. These receptors all come from a human donor with aplastic anemia.

Note on this clonotype: A junction end diverges from the germline sequence, so it may reflect a read error. CDR3: CASQGAYGQYF. As DNA, the CDR3 is TGTGCCTCACAGGGGGCATACGGGCAGTACTTC. The J gene is TRBJ2-7, the V gene TRBV28; 9 bases are a match to TRBD1. The CDR3 extends over 11 amino acids. Germline loops: CDR1 MDHEN, CDR2 SYDVKM.

This clonotype is a singleton in its sample. This chain links TRBV5-4 with TRBJ1-5; D is uncertain. The V gene lost 2 bases and the J gene lost 3 bases, with 9 bases spanning the gap. This CDR3 contains 14 residues. Per germline, CDR1 SGHNT and CDR2 YYREEE (reference sequence). The CDR3 sequence is CASSFYGSNQPQHF. The CDR3 nucleotides are TGTGCCAGCAGCTTCTACGGCTCCAATCAGCCCCAGCATTTT.

This clonotype appeared many times. This chain connects TRBV5-1 to TRBJ2-7; 10 nucleotides agree with TRBD1. This CDR3 region has 13 residues. V was pared by 9 bases and J by 6 bases, with 9 bases of the junction left unmatched. Germline V gives CDR1 SGHRS, CDR2 YFSETQ. CDR3 nucleotide sequence: TGCGCCACCAGGTGGGACAGGGGTGGCGAGCAGTACTTC. It encodes CATRWDRGGEQYF.

Concerning this clonotype itself: One end of the junction does not line up with germline, which may come from a read error. This chain links TRBV27 with TRBJ1-2; D is unresolved. The CDR3 spans 13 residues. Germline loops: CDR1 MNHEY, CDR2 SMNVEV (reference sequence). The CDR3 sequence: CVSGVGVSYGYTF. Here the CDR3 DNA reads TGTGTCAGCGGGGTCGGAGTGTCCTATGGCTACACCTTC.

This clonotype was observed many times. The chain carries TRBV5-6 and TRBJ2-3; D uncertain. Germline CDR1 and CDR2: SGHDT and YYEEEE. Trimming shortened V by 4 bases and J by 9 bases, and 24 bases separated the two germline ends. The CDR3 runs 16 residues. The CDR3: CASSPQKGPPPWTQYF. The DNA of the CDR3 is TGTGCCAGCAGCCCACAAAAAGGTCCCCCTCCGTGGACGCAGTATTTT. Combining the CDR3 with reference TRBV5-6 and TRBJ2-3 gives the whole variable domain DAGVTQSPTHLIKTRGQQVTLRCSPKSGHDTVSWYQQALGQGPQFIFQYYEEEERQRGNFPDRFSGHQFPNYSSELNVNALLLGDSALYLCASSPQKGPPPWTQYFGPGTRLTVL.

On this clonotype: A read error may explain this, as a much larger clone is one base away. This chain uses TRBV20-1 with TRBJ2-2, with D perhaps assigned TRBD1 or TRBD2 (5 bases each). Trimming took 5 bases from V and 0 from J, leaving 16 bases between them. CDR3 length: 16 amino acids. CDR1 is DFQATT and CDR2 is SNEGSKA in the germline V gene (reference sequence). CDR3 protein: CSASYRDPANTGELFF. The CDR3 DNA is TGCAGTGCTTCGTACCGGGACCCCGCGAACACCGGGGAGCTGTTTTTT.

This clonotype was recorded at least ten times. This chain links TRBV13 with TRBJ2-7; possible D gene TRBD1, 5 bases. V shed 0 bases and J shed 5 bases, with 11 bases lying between them. CDR3 size: 14 residues. Germline values: CDR1 PRHDT, CDR2 FYEKMQ (reference sequence). The CDR3 DNA is TGTGCCAGCAGCTTAGGCCTTACGGACAACGAGCAGTACTTC. Its protein product is CASSLGLTDNEQYF.

The chain couples TRBV5-4 to TRBJ2-3; D is uncertain. CDR1 and CDR2 from the germline V gene are SGHNT and YYREEE (reference sequence). This CDR3 contains 14 residues. Trimming pared 4 bases from V and 9 bases from J, leaving 18 bases between. CDR3 nucleotide sequence: TGTGCCAGCAGCCAAGATTCATTCATCACCACGCAGTATTTT. Translating gives CASSQDSFITTQYF.

The chain is built from TRBV28 and TRBJ2-7; D may be TRBD1 or TRBD2 (6 bases each). Germline V gives CDR1 MDHEN, CDR2 SYDVKM. CDR3 size: 13 residues. Trimming stripped 6 bases from V and 2 bases from J, with 11 bases between. This CDR3 is CASSDRTTYEQYF. The CDR3 DNA reads as TGTGCCAGCAGCGACAGGACTACCTACGAGCAGTACTTC.

This clonotype was seen a single time. The chain links TRBV10-2 to TRBJ2-1; TRBD1 matches at 9 bases. J was trimmed by 8 bases and V by 8 bases; bases with no gene match: 13. From germline, CDR1 is WSHSY and CDR2 SAAADI. CDR3 size: 15 residues. The CDR3 region is CASEEIGDRADEQFF. The CDR3 nucleotides are TGCGCCAGCGAAGAGATCGGGGACAGGGCGGATGAGCAGTTCTTC.

This clonotype was recorded at least ten times. This sequence joins TRBV7-2 and TRBJ1-1; the D is unclear. Germline lookup yields CDR1 SGHTA and CDR2 FQGNSA. V was cut by 6 bases and J by 0 bases, with 8 bases left in between. This CDR3 has 13 amino acids. CDR3 in DNA: TGTGCCAGCAGACTCGGTCTGAACACTGAAGCTTTCTTT. It codes for CASRLGLNTEAFF.

This rearrangement joins TRBV29-1 to TRBJ1-6; the match to TRBD1 covers 9 bases. Germline loops: CDR1 SQVTM, CDR2 ANQGSEA. The ends lost 4 bases at V and 6 bases at J; junction bases unmatched: 1. The CDR3 consists of 13 residues. As DNA, the CDR3 is TGCAGCGTTGCGACAGGGGGTAATTCACCCCTCCACTTT. Translating it yields CSVATGGNSPLHF. Full variable domain (outside the CDR3, taken from reference TRBV29-1 and TRBJ1-6): SAVISQKPSRDICQRGTSLTIQCQVDSQVTMMFWYRQQPGQSLTLIATANQGSEATYESGFVIDKFPISRPNLTFSTLTVSNMSPEDSSIYLCSVATGGNSPLHFGNGTRLTVT.

In this sample, this clonotype turned up a few times. V is TRBV20-1 and J is TRBJ2-7; 8 nucleotides line up with TRBD1. There are 14 residues in the CDR3. With V trimmed by 6 bases and J by 2 bases, 9 bases remained unmatched. CDR1 is DFQATT and CDR2 is SNEGSKA in the germline V gene (reference sequence). CDR3 DNA sequence: TGCAGTGCCACCCAGACAGGGGTCGCCTACGAGCAGTACTTC. Protein sequence: CSATQTGVAYEQYF.

This clonotype was picked up many times. The rearrangement joins TRBV5-6 to TRBJ1-1; D is undetermined. The V gene's germline CDR1 is SGHDT and CDR2 YYEEEE. The CDR3 has 13 residues. Trimming cost V 1 base and J 7 bases, with 11 bases left between them. CDR3 protein: CASSLLEDYEAFF. CDR3 in DNA: TGTGCCAGCAGCTTGTTAGAGGACTATGAAGCTTTCTTT.

This clonotype was seen ten or more times. The J gene is TRBJ2-1, the V gene TRBV5-1, with 10 bases that match TRBD2. The CDR3 runs 17 residues. Looked up from germline, CDR1 is SGHRS and CDR2 is YFSETQ. J lost 5 bases, V lost 0 bases, and 8 bases had no gene match. CDR3 DNA: TGCGCCAGCAGCTTGGTTAGCGGGGGGAAATTCGACAATGAGCAGTTCTTC. This gives the protein CASSLVSGGKFDNEQFF.

V is TRBV11-3 and J is TRBJ2-2; 7 bases fit TRBD1. The V gene's germline CDR1 is SGHNT and CDR2 YENEEA. This CDR3 has 15 residues. Trimming at V came to 2 bases and at J to 4 bases, leaving 4 bases not matched to a gene. The CDR3: CASSLRQGSTGELFF. CDR3 bases: TGTGCCAGCAGCTTACGACAGGGAAGCACCGGGGAGCTGTTTTTT. The full variable domain, its missing parts supplied by reference TRBV11-3 and TRBJ2-2, is EAGVVQSPRYKIIEKKQPVAFWCNPISGHNTLYWYLQNLGQGPELLIRYENEEAVDDSQLPKDRFSAERLKGVDSTLKIQPAELGDSAVYLCASSLRQGSTGELFFGEGSRLTVL.

The chain joins TRBV20-1 to TRBJ1-2; TRBD1 matches 10 bases. Germline values: CDR1 DFQATT, CDR2 SNEGSKA (reference sequence). The CDR3 totals 15 residues. J was trimmed by 8 bases and V by 0 bases; bases with no gene match: 9. The CDR3: CSARDLGDRGLGYTF. CDR3 DNA: TGCAGTGCTAGAGATCTAGGGGACAGGGGTTTAGGCTACACCTTC.

V gene TRBV19 combines with J gene TRBJ1-2, with D possibly TRBD1 on 5 matching bases. V shed 3 bases and J shed 3 bases, with 11 bases lying between them. Germline CDR1 LNHDA, CDR2 SQIVND (reference sequence). This CDR3 has 14 amino acids. The CDR3: CASSMPGGHYGYTF. The DNA for the CDR3 is TGTGCCAGTAGTATGCCCGGGGGTCACTATGGCTACACCTTC.

The CDR3 DNA is TGTGCCAGCAGCTCCGTAGGGGTCCCCACAGATACGCAGTATTTT. Amino acid sequence: CASSSVGVPTDTQYF. V and J are TRBV11-2 and TRBJ2-3; maybe TRBD1 (5 bases). V lost 4 bases and J 2 bases, leaving 13 bases between the germline ends. There are 15 residues in the CDR3. CDR1 SGHAT and CDR2 FQNNGV come from the germline V gene.

This clonotype has a count of ten or more. The chain has TRBV5-1 and TRBJ1-3; 9 positions match TRBD1. Trimming cost V 2 bases and J 4 bases; bases outside gene matches: 1. Per the germline V gene, CDR1 is SGHRS and CDR2 is YFSETQ. The CDR3 extends over 14 amino acids. DNA for the CDR3: TGCGCCAGCAGCTTCACAGGGGGCGGAAACACCATATATTTT. Its protein product is CASSFTGGGNTIYF.

Note on this clonotype: A much larger clone sits a single nucleotide away, making a read error possible. The chain has TRBV9 and TRBJ2-3, with a tentative D call TRBD2 (7 bases). In germline, CDR1 is SGDLS, CDR2 YYNGEE. The CDR3 is 15 amino acids. V shed 2 bases and J shed 8 bases, with 18 bases lying between them. CDR3 DNA: TGTGCCAGCAGCGTTACAGGGACTACATCAGGTACGCAGTATTTT. Its protein product is CASSVTGTTSGTQYF.

There are a few counts of this clonotype. The rearrangement joins TRBV7-2 to TRBJ2-7; 8 bases line up with TRBD2. From germline, CDR1 is SGHTA and CDR2 FQGNSA. CDR3 length equals 16 residues. The V and J ends lost 0 bases and 6 bases, in that order; junction bases with no gene match: 10. The CDR3 nucleotides are TGTGCCAGCAGCTTAGCGGGACTAGACCTCCCTACCGAGCAGTACTTC. This translates into CASSLAGLDLPTEQYF.

This clonotype occurred a few times. The chain links TRBV28 to TRBJ2-7; TRBD2 might be the D (6 bases). The CDR3 sequence is 13 residues long. Between the trimmed V and J ends, which lost 7 bases and 1 base, there was a span of 11 bases. CDR1 and CDR2 from the germline V gene are MDHEN and SYDVKM. This chain's CDR3 is CASKEGPSYEQYF. Written as DNA, the CDR3 is TGTGCCAGCAAGGAGGGGCCATCCTACGAGCAGTACTTC.

This clonotype appeared a few times. The V gene is TRBV28, the J gene TRBJ1-6; D is ambiguous. V was shortened by 3 bases and J by 4 bases, with 10 bases between the two germline ends. The V gene's germline CDR1 is MDHEN and CDR2 SYDVKM. The CDR3 loop spans 15 amino acids. For the CDR3, the DNA is TGTGCCAGCAGTTTTATGTCAGTTTATAATTCACCCCTCCACTTT. Translated: CASSFMSVYNSPLHF.

This clonotype was counted once. The gene calls are TRBV5-6 and TRBJ2-7; TRBD1 aligns across 10 bases. The CDR3 sequence is 17 residues long. V gave up 0 bases and J gave up 5 bases; unmatched junction bases: 11. Germline assignment: CDR1 SGHDT and CDR2 YYEEEE. Here the CDR3 DNA reads TGTGCCAGCAGCTTGGGCCGGGACAGGGGAGAGCTCCACGAGCAGTACTTC. Translated, it gives CASSLGRDRGELHEQYF.

This chain connects TRBV2 to TRBJ2-7; 9 bases fit TRBD1. The CDR3 runs 14 residues. V shed 4 bases, J shed 4 bases, and the junction held 5 bases outside the gene matches. Germline V lookup: CDR1 SNHLY, CDR2 FYNNEI. CDR3 loop: CASSVSGTGYEQYF. For the CDR3, the DNA is TGTGCCAGCAGTGTGTCCGGGACAGGGTACGAGCAGTACTTC.

This clonotype has only a few counts. The chain combines TRBV5-6 with TRBJ2-3, with TRBD1 as a possible D gene (6 bases). V dropped 0 bases and J dropped 1 base, with 9 bases sitting between them. The CDR3 is made up of 15 amino acids. The V gene's germline CDR1 is SGHDT and CDR2 YYEEEE. The DNA for the CDR3 is TGTGCCAGCAGCTTGGTGGGGGCCGGCACAGATACGCAGTATTTT. Protein product: CASSLVGAGTDTQYF.